The T cell receptor beta chain described here comes from a study of blood T cells in healthy people across ages. A J-beta primer mix and a sample-barcoded 5' primer were used in a second PCR of about 7 to 12 cycles. Researchers report that each sample yielded at least 2.5 million CDR3-containing paired-end reads. TCRdb re-derived calls from the 5' RACE reads in MiXCR, one entry per CDR3 protein. Here the sample spans hundreds of thousands of distinct CDR3 sequences, around 45% being singletons. The donors, all healthy, were Caucasians living in Russia, aged roughly 6 to 100. It was roughly 10 milliliters of peripheral blood that were drawn from each donor. With each sample, at least 5 micrograms of total RNA were extracted. Material for sequencing was blood. The sequence was collected from a man aged 60-69 years in good health.

The CDR3 DNA reads TGTGCCAGCAGCATCCAACAGCTCTACGAGCAGTACTTC. Its protein product is CASSIQQLYEQYF. The chain uses TRBV7-2 and TRBJ2-7; no clear D. The CDR3 has 13 amino acids. V gave up 5 bases and J gave up 3 bases, with 11 bases separating them. CDR1 is SGHTA and CDR2 is FQGNSA in the germline V gene.